The 6 T cell receptor beta chains below come from one sample, sequenced in a study of T cells in women clearing cervical HPV infection. The table came from immunoSEQ multiplex PCR; TCRdb's copy has only in-frame clones and leaves some out. The clone table shows around 23,000 clones, with the ten largest holding less than 3%. The sequencing input was blood buffy coat. The receptors come from a woman between 18 and 70 years old with a cervical HPV16 infection that either progressed to CIN3+ or cleared (not recorded which).

The CDR3 DNA, read in part, is TGCGCCAGCAGGGATTCAGGGATCGCTGGGGAAAAA. Translation gives CASRDSGIAGEK. The CDR3 as a whole reads CASRDSGIAGEKLFF. The chain employs TRBV5-1 and TRBJ1-4; possibly TRBD1 for D (5 bases). The read terminates 3 residues ahead of where the CDR3 ends, so the germline J gene completes it. Germline V lookup: CDR1 SGHRS, CDR2 YFSETQ. The CDR3 length is 15 residues. The V and J ends lost 5 bases and 8 bases respectively, with 19 bases between them.

On this clone itself: The sequenced fragment ends 3 residues before the CDR3 boundary, so the rest is inferred from the germline J gene. The chain couples TRBV19 to TRBJ2-7; 9 bases map to TRBD1. There are 13 residues in the CDR3. Trimming at V came to 5 bases and at J to 3 bases, leaving 2 bases not matched to a gene. Per germline, CDR1 LNHDA and CDR2 SQIVND (reference sequence). The part of the CDR3 DNA that was read is TGTGCCAGTAGTCGGGACAGGGACTACGAG. Translation gives CASSRDRDYE. In full, the CDR3 reads CASSRDRDYEQYF.

With regard to this clone: The read ends 3 residues early relative to the CDR3; the germline J gene fills the gap. The chain has TRBV5-1 and TRBJ2-7, with D possibly being TRBD1 (5 bases). Per the germline V gene, CDR1 is SGHRS and CDR2 is YFSETQ. Trimming took off 0 bases at V and 1 base at J, with 11 bases between the two ends. The CDR3 consists of 15 residues. Incomplete CDR3 DNA: TGCGCCAGCAGCTTGGGTGGGTCAGGGTCCTACGAG. This translates into CASSLGGSGSYE. The entire CDR3 protein reads CASSLGGSGSYEQYF.

Turning to this clone: The CDR3 end lies 3 residues beyond the end of the read and is filled in from the germline J gene. The chain is built from TRBV20-1 and TRBJ1-2, with D unclear. This CDR3 spans 12 amino acids. CDR1 and CDR2 from the germline V gene are DFQATT and SNEGSKA (reference sequence). The sequenced part of the CDR3 DNA is TGCAGTGCCCTTCTGCACAATCAGGGC. This encodes CSALLHNQG. The entire CDR3 is CSALLHNQGYTF.

Frequency places this clone as medium-sized. The read ends 3 residues shy of where the CDR3 ends; the end is completed using the germline J gene. The gene calls are TRBV10-3 and TRBJ2-3, with 8 nucleotides matching TRBD1. CDR3 length: 15 residues. Germline V lookup: CDR1 ENHRY, CDR2 SYGVKD. The trim removed 2 bases at V and 2 bases at J, leaving 3 bases unmatched. The CDR3 sequence is CAISERTGYTDTQYF. CDR3 DNA, as far as it was read: TGTGCCATCAGTGAGCGGACAGGGTACACAGATACG.

Turning to this clone: From the germline J gene comes the end of the CDR3, since the read stops 3 residues before it. The gene calls are TRBV7-6 and TRBJ2-7; TRBD2 matches at 7 bases. Germline assignment: CDR1 SGHVS and CDR2 FNYEAQ. With V trimmed by 0 bases and J by 3 bases, 11 bases remained unmatched. CDR3 length equals 17 residues. CDR3 DNA, as far as it was read: TGTGCCAGCAGCTTAGCGCTTGCGGGAGACAATATCTACGAG. This codes for CASSLALAGDNIYE. The whole CDR3 region reads CASSLALAGDNIYEQYF.